One and the same sample provided the 10 T cell receptor beta chains below, sequenced in a study of T-cell memory formation after mild COVID-19. In TCRdb, the 5' RACE reads were re-called with MiXCR into one record per CDR3 protein. The sample holds 400,000 to 500,000 distinct CDR3 sequences, 20% seen once. The sample taken for sequencing was PBMCs or a T cell subset sorted from them (not recorded which). These receptors were collected from an adult woman who had mild COVID-19 (a few samples of this study predate the infection). Cell type and time point are not known.

The chain joins TRBV4-1 to TRBJ2-1; maybe TRBD1 (6 bases). From germline, CDR1 is MGHRA and CDR2 YSYEKL. This CDR3 contains 14 residues. Trimming shortened V by 6 bases and J by 5 bases, and 14 bases separated the two germline ends. CDR3 nucleotides: TGCGCCAGCAGTTTTCGGGACACAAACAATGAGCAGTTCTTC. Amino acid sequence: CASSFRDTNNEQFF.

This clonotype has a handful of counts. This chain joins TRBV15 and TRBJ2-2, with a weak D call TRBD1 (7 bases). Trimming shortened V by 0 bases and J by 1 base, and 15 bases separated the two germline ends. The germline V gene has CDR1 LNHNV and CDR2 YYDKDF (reference sequence). The CDR3 covers 18 residues. Written as DNA, the CDR3 is TGTGCCACCAGCAGAGATCTTCGTCAGGGGGGGAACACCGGGGAGCTGTTTTTT. Residues: CATSRDLRQGGNTGELFF.

This clonotype has ten or more counts. This chain connects TRBV5-1 to TRBJ1-2; no clear D gene. V shed 4 bases and J shed 4 bases, with 11 bases lying between them. The CDR3 runs to 13 residues. In germline, CDR1 is SGHRS, CDR2 YFSETQ. The CDR3 spells CASSDTSGYGYTF. CDR3 sequence (DNA): TGCGCCAGCAGCGACACGTCAGGCTATGGCTACACCTTC.

The rearrangement joins TRBV5-1 to TRBJ2-2, with 7 bases that match TRBD2. Germline trimming cut 4 bases from V and 4 bases from J; bases unmatched to any gene: 7. Germline V CDR1 and CDR2: SGHRS, YFSETQ. This CDR3 region has 15 residues. CDR3 in DNA: TGCGCCAGCAGCCCGATTTGGGAGGGCACCGGGGAGCTGTTTTTT. It encodes CASSPIWEGTGELFF.

The J gene is TRBJ2-3, the V gene TRBV3-1; the match to TRBD1 covers 9 bases. Per germline, CDR1 LGHDT and CDR2 YNNKEL (reference sequence). This CDR3 has 11 residues. V shed 4 bases and J 15 bases; nucleotides not matched to a gene: 5. This chain's CDR3 is CASSPGTGSYF. CDR3 nucleotide sequence: TGTGCCAGCAGCCCCGGGACAGGGTCCTATTTT.

J is TRBJ2-5 and V is TRBV6-6; 7 bases agree with TRBD2. V dropped 10 bases and J dropped 5; count of bases not matched to a gene: 10. CDR3 length equals 13 residues. CDR1 MNHNY and CDR2 SVGAGI come from the germline V gene (reference sequence). For the CDR3, the DNA is TGTGCCACTCATCGGGGGGACGGGGAGACCCAGTACTTC. Encoded protein: CATHRGDGETQYF.

A few counts support this clonotype. This chain uses TRBV20-1 with TRBJ1-2, with D perhaps TRBD1 (5 bases). The CDR3 extends over 13 amino acids. Germline V lookup: CDR1 DFQATT, CDR2 SNEGSKA (reference sequence). V was clipped by 5 bases and J by 4 bases, with 14 bases between them. The CDR3 is CSAGPGESYGYTF. The CDR3 DNA follows: TGCAGTGCTGGGCCGGGGGAGAGCTATGGCTACACCTTC.

DNA for the CDR3: TGCAGCGTTGTCCCCATGCGCGGGGGCACCTACGAGCAGTACTTC. Translation: CSVVPMRGGTYEQYF. This chain connects TRBV29-1 to TRBJ2-7; possibly TRBD2 for D (7 bases). Trimming took 4 bases from V and 2 from J, leaving 18 bases between them. The CDR3 has 15 amino acids. Germline V gene sequence: CDR1 SQVTM, CDR2 ANQGSEA.

This clonotype was seen more than once but under ten times. The chain carries TRBV7-9 and TRBJ2-1; weak D call: TRBD1 (6 bases). CDR3 size: 13 residues. V gave up 1 base and J gave up 9 bases, with 10 bases separating them. Per germline, CDR1 SEHNR and CDR2 FQNEAQ (reference sequence). The CDR3 loop is CASSLGQATEQFF. CDR3 DNA sequence: TGTGCCAGCAGCTTAGGACAGGCAACTGAGCAGTTCTTC.

This chain uses TRBV24-1 with TRBJ2-1; 16 positions agree with TRBD2. V shed 4 bases and J 9 bases; nucleotides not matched to a gene: 8. This CDR3 comprises 17 residues. Germline CDR1 and CDR2: KGHDR and SFDVKD. As DNA, the CDR3 is TGTGCCACCAGTGACCACGGGACTAGCGGGAGGGGGGGTGAGCAGTTCTTC. It translates to CATSDHGTSGRGGEQFF.